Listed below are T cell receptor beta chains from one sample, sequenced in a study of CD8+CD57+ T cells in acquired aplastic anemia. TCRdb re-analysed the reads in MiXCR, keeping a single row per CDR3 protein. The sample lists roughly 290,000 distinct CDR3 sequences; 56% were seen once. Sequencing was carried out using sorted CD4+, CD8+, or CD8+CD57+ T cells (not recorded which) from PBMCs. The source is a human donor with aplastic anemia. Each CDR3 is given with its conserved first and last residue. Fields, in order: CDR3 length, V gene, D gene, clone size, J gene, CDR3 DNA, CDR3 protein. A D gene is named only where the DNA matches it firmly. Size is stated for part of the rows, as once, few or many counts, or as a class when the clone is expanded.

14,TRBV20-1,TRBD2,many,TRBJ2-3,TGCAGTCTGGCTAGCGGGGGGTTCACAGATACGCAGTATTTT,CSLASGGFTDTQYF
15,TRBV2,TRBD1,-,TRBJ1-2,TGTGCCAGCAGCACACTGATGACAGGGGGCTATGGCTACACCTTC,CASSTLMTGGYGYTF
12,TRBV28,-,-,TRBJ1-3,TGTGCCAGCAGGGGCCCCGGAAACACCATATATTTT,CASRGPGNTIYF
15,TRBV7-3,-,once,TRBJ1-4,TGTGCCAGCAGCTTAACAGAGCCAACTAATGAAAAACTGTTTTTT,CASSLTEPTNEKLFF
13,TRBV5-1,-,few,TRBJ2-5,TGCGCCAGCAGAACGGCAGCGCAAGAGGCCCAGTACTTC,CASRTAAQEAQYF
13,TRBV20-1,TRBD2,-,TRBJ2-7,TGCAGTGCTTCCGGGACTACGGCCTACGAGCAGTACTTC,CSASGTTAYEQYF
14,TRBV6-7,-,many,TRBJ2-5,TGTGCCAGCAGGGACGCGGTTGACGTGGAGACCCAGTACTTC,CASRDAVDVETQYF
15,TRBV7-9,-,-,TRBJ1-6,TGTGCCAGCAGGTCCTCGGGACCGGGGGGCACACCCCTCCACTTT,CASRSSGPGGTPLHF
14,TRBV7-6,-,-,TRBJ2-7,TGTTCCAGCCGCTTAAGAGGAGCTGGATACGAGCAGTACTTC,CSSRLRGAGYEQYF
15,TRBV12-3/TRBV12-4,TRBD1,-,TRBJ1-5,TGTGCCAGCAGTAGGGACAGGGGGTACAATCAGCCCCAGCATTTT,CASSRDRGYNQPQHF
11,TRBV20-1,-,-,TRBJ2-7,TGCAGTGCCAGGGGGGCCCACGAGCAGTACTTC,CSARGAHEQYF